This is a list of T cell receptor beta chains from one sample in a study of T cells in Graves' hyperthyroidism and ophthalmopathy. Using its own MiXCR run on the multiplex PCR reads, TCRdb lists one record per CDR3 protein. The table lists roughly 750,000 distinct CDR3 sequences, around 15% of them singletons. The sequenced sample consisted of blood. All receptors derive from a man aged 18-30 years with Graves' hyperthyroidism. The CDR3 runs from the conserved cysteine through the conserved F or W. The order of the fields is D gene, clone size, J gene, V gene, CDR3 protein, CDR3 DNA. A D gene is named only where the DNA matches it firmly. Size is omitted from some rows. Given values are once, few, many or a class for expanded clones.

D gene: TRBD2
clone size: few
J gene: TRBJ2-1
V gene: TRBV10-3
CDR3 protein: CAIRREIRNEQFF
CDR3 DNA: TGTGCCATCAGGCGGGAGATCCGGAATGAGCAGTTCTTC

D gene: NA
clone size: few
J gene: TRBJ2-6
V gene: TRBV4-1
CDR3 protein: CASSQVEGSSGANVLTF
CDR3 DNA: TGCGCCAGCAGCCAAGTCGAAGGGAGCTCTGGGGCCAACGTCCTGACTTTC

D gene: NA
clone size: NA
J gene: TRBJ1-5
V gene: TRBV27
CDR3 protein: CASRPTWSLAQPQHF
CDR3 DNA: TGTGCCAGCCGCCCCACCTGGTCCTTGGCTCAGCCCCAGCATTTT

D gene: NA
clone size: few
J gene: TRBJ2-7
V gene: TRBV11-1
CDR3 protein: CASSLIRWGARAYEQYF
CDR3 DNA: TGTGCCAGCAGCTTAATCCGGTGGGGGGCGCGAGCCTACGAGCAGTACTTC

D gene: TRBD1
clone size: many
J gene: TRBJ2-7
V gene: TRBV29-1
CDR3 protein: CSVGYSATGYHEQYF
CDR3 DNA: TGCAGCGTTGGTTATTCCGCGACAGGGTACCACGAGCAGTACTTC

D gene: NA
clone size: many
J gene: TRBJ1-3
V gene: TRBV6-6
CDR3 protein: CASSYSGLGSGNTIYF
CDR3 DNA: TGTGCCAGCAGTTACTCAGGCCTCGGCTCTGGAAACACCATATATTTT

D gene: NA
clone size: many
J gene: TRBJ1-1
V gene: TRBV20-1
CDR3 protein: CSARDSYRQNTEAFF
CDR3 DNA: TGCAGTGCTAGAGACTCTTATAGACAGAACACTGAAGCTTTCTTT

D gene: NA
clone size: many
J gene: TRBJ1-2
V gene: TRBV18
CDR3 protein: CASSPPSRTKGYTF
CDR3 DNA: TGTGCCAGCTCACCACCCAGCCGGACGAAAGGCTACACCTTC

D gene: TRBD1
clone size: few
J gene: TRBJ1-2
V gene: TRBV29-1
CDR3 protein: CSVRLSTGNPNYGYTF
CDR3 DNA: TGCAGCGTCCGGCTATCGACAGGGAATCCGAACTATGGCTACACCTTC

D gene: NA
clone size: few
J gene: TRBJ2-7
V gene: TRBV7-2
CDR3 protein: CASSLALSPRGEQYF
CDR3 DNA: TGTGCCAGCAGCTTAGCGCTATCCCCCCGGGGGGAGCAGTACTTC

D gene: NA
clone size: NA
J gene: TRBJ1-6
V gene: TRBV6-2/TRBV6-3
CDR3 protein: CATGRSYNSPLHF
CDR3 DNA: TGTGCCACAGGACGCTCCTATAATTCACCCCTCCACTTT

D gene: TRBD2
clone size: many
J gene: TRBJ2-7
V gene: TRBV5-1
CDR3 protein: CASSLTSEHEQYF
CDR3 DNA: TGCGCCAGCAGCTTAACTAGCGAACACGAGCAGTACTTC

D gene: TRBD2
clone size: many
J gene: TRBJ2-3
V gene: TRBV28
CDR3 protein: CASTERGGLTDTQYF
CDR3 DNA: TGTGCCAGCACCGAACGGGGGGGTCTCACAGATACGCAGTATTTT

D gene: TRBD1
clone size: NA
J gene: TRBJ1-6
V gene: TRBV10-3
CDR3 protein: CAISGQANSPLHF
CDR3 DNA: TGTGCCATCTCGGGACAGGCTAATTCACCCCTCCACTTT

D gene: TRBD2
clone size: many
J gene: TRBJ2-3
V gene: TRBV6-4
CDR3 protein: CASSARLAGPTDTQYF
CDR3 DNA: TGTGCCAGCAGTGCCAGGCTAGCGGGACCCACAGATACGCAGTATTTT

D gene: TRBD1
clone size: NA
J gene: TRBJ2-1
V gene: TRBV15
CDR3 protein: CATRSGQGDYNEQFF
CDR3 DNA: TGTGCCACCAGGTCGGGACAGGGGGATTACAATGAGCAGTTCTTC

D gene: NA
clone size: many
J gene: TRBJ2-4
V gene: TRBV28
CDR3 protein: CASSSLGDIWKLAKNIQYF
CDR3 DNA: TGTGCCAGCAGTTCATTGGGGGACATCTGGAAACTAGCCAAAAACATTCAGTACTTC

D gene: TRBD1
clone size: NA
J gene: TRBJ2-5
V gene: TRBV7-6
CDR3 protein: CASSIWDRGGYWHF
CDR3 DNA: TGTGCCAGCAGCATATGGGACAGGGGCGGGTATTGGCACTTC

D gene: TRBD2
clone size: few
J gene: TRBJ2-3
V gene: TRBV4-1
CDR3 protein: CASSQGSGRSGYTQYF
CDR3 DNA: TGCGCCAGCAGCCAAGGGAGCGGGAGGAGCGGATATACGCAGTATTTT

D gene: NA
clone size: many
J gene: TRBJ2-7
V gene: TRBV20-1
CDR3 protein: CSASDPGAGLEQYF
CDR3 DNA: TGCAGTGCTAGCGACCCGGGGGCCGGATTGGAGCAGTACTTC

D gene: NA
clone size: NA
J gene: TRBJ2-5
V gene: TRBV5-1
CDR3 protein: CASSLWGAQETQYF
CDR3 DNA: TGCGCCAGCAGCCTCTGGGGGGCCCAAGAGACCCAGTACTTC

D gene: NA
clone size: few
J gene: TRBJ2-2
V gene: TRBV2
CDR3 protein: CASRLEWDHGGELFF
CDR3 DNA: TGTGCCAGCAGGCTCGAGTGGGACCATGGCGGGGAGCTGTTTTTT

D gene: TRBD1
clone size: few
J gene: TRBJ2-5
V gene: TRBV20-1
CDR3 protein: CSARAAPGGEETQYF
CDR3 DNA: TGCAGTGCTAGAGCGGCGCCAGGGGGCGAAGAGACCCAGTACTTC

D gene: NA
clone size: few
J gene: TRBJ2-5
V gene: TRBV6-2/TRBV6-3
CDR3 protein: CASSSYSPDETQYF
CDR3 DNA: TGTGCCAGCAGTTCCTACAGTCCGGACGAGACCCAGTACTTC

D gene: NA
clone size: many
J gene: TRBJ2-3
V gene: TRBV12-3/TRBV12-4
CDR3 protein: CASSDSFLSTDTQYF
CDR3 DNA: TGTGCCAGCAGTGATTCATTCCTTTCTACAGATACGCAGTATTTT

D gene: TRBD2
clone size: NA
J gene: TRBJ2-1
V gene: TRBV5-1
CDR3 protein: CASSRPGLADPYNEQFF
CDR3 DNA: TGCGCCAGCAGCCGACCGGGACTAGCGGATCCCTACAATGAGCAGTTCTTC

D gene: NA
clone size: few
J gene: TRBJ2-5
V gene: TRBV9
CDR3 protein: CASSAGTVPKTQYF
CDR3 DNA: TGTGCCAGCAGCGCCGGGACCGTCCCCAAGACCCAGTACTTC

D gene: NA
clone size: NA
J gene: TRBJ2-4
V gene: TRBV7-9
CDR3 protein: CASSLDWDIQYF
CDR3 DNA: TGTGCCAGCAGCTTAGATTGGGACATTCAGTACTTC

D gene: NA
clone size: NA
J gene: TRBJ2-7
V gene: TRBV12-3/TRBV12-4
CDR3 protein: CTSSPYPYEQYF
CDR3 DNA: TGTACCAGCAGTCCGTACCCCTACGAGCAGTACTTC

D gene: NA
clone size: many
J gene: TRBJ2-5
V gene: TRBV30
CDR3 protein: CAWSVAQETQYF
CDR3 DNA: TGTGCCTGGAGTGTGGCCCAAGAGACCCAGTACTTC

D gene: NA
clone size: NA
J gene: TRBJ2-3
V gene: TRBV19
CDR3 protein: CASSIKAFEDTQYF
CDR3 DNA: TGTGCCAGTAGTATAAAGGCTTTCGAGGATACGCAGTATTTT

D gene: TRBD1
clone size: few
J gene: TRBJ2-3
V gene: TRBV4-1
CDR3 protein: CASSPAQGSVTDTQYF
CDR3 DNA: TGCGCCAGCAGCCCGGCACAGGGGTCGGTGACAGATACGCAGTATTTT

D gene: NA
clone size: many
J gene: TRBJ1-1
V gene: TRBV18
CDR3 protein: CASSPTRQNTEAFF
CDR3 DNA: TGTGCCAGCTCACCTACCAGGCAGAACACTGAAGCTTTCTTT

D gene: TRBD1
clone size: NA
J gene: TRBJ2-7
V gene: TRBV28
CDR3 protein: CASSPGQGSGEQYF
CDR3 DNA: TGTGCCAGCAGTCCCGGACAGGGGAGTGGCGAGCAGTACTTC

D gene: NA
clone size: NA
J gene: TRBJ1-2
V gene: TRBV19
CDR3 protein: CASSIGPYGYTF
CDR3 DNA: TGTGCCAGTAGTATTGGGCCCTATGGCTACACCTTC

D gene: NA
clone size: many
J gene: TRBJ2-1
V gene: TRBV28
CDR3 protein: CASGSDYNEQFF
CDR3 DNA: TGTGCCAGCGGGTCCGATTACAATGAGCAGTTCTTC

D gene: TRBD1
clone size: NA
J gene: TRBJ2-1
V gene: TRBV10-3
CDR3 protein: CATGQTYNEQFF
CDR3 DNA: TGTGCCACGGGACAGACCTACAATGAGCAGTTCTTC

D gene: TRBD2
clone size: NA
J gene: TRBJ2-2
V gene: TRBV7-2
CDR3 protein: CASSPTSGRYTGELFF
CDR3 DNA: TGTGCCAGCAGCCCTACTAGCGGGAGATACACCGGGGAGCTGTTTTTT

D gene: NA
clone size: few
J gene: TRBJ1-2
V gene: TRBV6-1
CDR3 protein: CASSWRGVAGGYTF
CDR3 DNA: TGTGCCAGCAGTTGGAGAGGGGTAGCTGGGGGCTACACCTTC

D gene: TRBD2
clone size: many
J gene: TRBJ2-5
V gene: TRBV20-1
CDR3 protein: CSAMTSGTIQETQYF
CDR3 DNA: TGCAGTGCTATGACTAGCGGGACAATACAAGAGACCCAGTACTTC

D gene: NA
clone size: many
J gene: TRBJ1-2
V gene: TRBV2
CDR3 protein: CASSEQGNYGYTF
CDR3 DNA: TGTGCCAGCAGTGAACAGGGAAACTATGGCTACACCTTC

D gene: NA
clone size: many
J gene: TRBJ2-5
V gene: TRBV28
CDR3 protein: CASGRGGETQYF
CDR3 DNA: TGTGCCAGCGGGCGGGGAGGCGAGACCCAGTACTTC

D gene: TRBD1
clone size: many
J gene: TRBJ1-1
V gene: TRBV5-5
CDR3 protein: CASIDHRGSTEAFF
CDR3 DNA: TGTGCCAGCATCGACCACAGGGGAAGCACTGAAGCTTTCTTT

D gene: TRBD2
clone size: NA
J gene: TRBJ2-1
V gene: TRBV7-2
CDR3 protein: CASSSQLAGYNEQFF
CDR3 DNA: TGTGCCAGCAGCTCCCAACTAGCGGGGTACAATGAGCAGTTCTTC

D gene: TRBD2
clone size: NA
J gene: TRBJ2-3
V gene: TRBV29-1
CDR3 protein: CSVETSGADTQYF
CDR3 DNA: TGCAGCGTTGAAACTAGCGGGGCAGATACGCAGTATTTT

D gene: NA
clone size: NA
J gene: TRBJ1-3
V gene: TRBV29-1
CDR3 protein: CSVAGRDGNTIYF
CDR3 DNA: TGCAGCGTTGCGGGCCGCGATGGAAACACCATATATTTT

D gene: TRBD2
clone size: many
J gene: TRBJ2-2
V gene: TRBV28
CDR3 protein: CASTRTSGRSGELFF
CDR3 DNA: TGTGCCAGCACCCGGACTAGCGGGAGATCCGGGGAGCTGTTTTTT

D gene: TRBD1
clone size: many
J gene: TRBJ1-1
V gene: TRBV28
CDR3 protein: CASSLLTGGFNTEAFF
CDR3 DNA: TGTGCCAGCAGTTTATTGACAGGGGGCTTTAACACTGAAGCTTTCTTT

D gene: NA
clone size: NA
J gene: TRBJ1-2
V gene: TRBV5-6
CDR3 protein: CASSLPPPARLVNGYTF
CDR3 DNA: TGTGCCAGCAGCTTGCCCCCCCCGGCGCGGCTAGTGAACGGCTACACCTTC

D gene: NA
clone size: NA
J gene: TRBJ2-5
V gene: TRBV4-2
CDR3 protein: CASSQGGQGTQYF
CDR3 DNA: TGTGCCAGCAGCCAAGGGGGTCAAGGGACCCAGTACTTC

D gene: NA
clone size: many
J gene: TRBJ2-7
V gene: TRBV7-9
CDR3 protein: CASSLVGHYEQYF
CDR3 DNA: TGTGCCAGCAGCTTAGTTGGTCACTACGAGCAGTACTTC

D gene: TRBD1
clone size: NA
J gene: TRBJ2-7
V gene: TRBV7-9
CDR3 protein: CASSSRPGQASYEQYF
CDR3 DNA: TGTGCCAGCAGCTCACGTCCGGGACAGGCCTCCTACGAGCAGTACTTC

D gene: TRBD2
clone size: few
J gene: TRBJ2-7
V gene: TRBV24-1
CDR3 protein: CATSDPLAGGGQYF
CDR3 DNA: TGTGCCACCAGTGATCCCCTAGCGGGAGGAGGGCAGTACTTC

D gene: TRBD2
clone size: NA
J gene: TRBJ2-5
V gene: TRBV20-1
CDR3 protein: CSARLAGGGETQYF
CDR3 DNA: TGCAGTGCTAGACTAGCGGGAGGGGGGGAGACCCAGTACTTC

D gene: TRBD1
clone size: NA
J gene: TRBJ2-5
V gene: TRBV7-9
CDR3 protein: CASSSLDRGQTQYF
CDR3 DNA: TGTGCCAGCAGCTCTTTGGACAGGGGGCAGACCCAGTACTTC

D gene: NA
clone size: NA
J gene: TRBJ2-7
V gene: TRBV20-1
CDR3 protein: CSARDPGTAIGPEQYF
CDR3 DNA: TGCAGTGCTAGAGATCCCGGGACGGCGATTGGACCTGAGCAGTACTTC

D gene: NA
clone size: NA
J gene: TRBJ2-7
V gene: TRBV4-1
CDR3 protein: CASSHSPPGQITYEQYF
CDR3 DNA: TGCGCCAGCAGCCATTCCCCCCCGGGACAAATTACCTACGAGCAGTACTTC